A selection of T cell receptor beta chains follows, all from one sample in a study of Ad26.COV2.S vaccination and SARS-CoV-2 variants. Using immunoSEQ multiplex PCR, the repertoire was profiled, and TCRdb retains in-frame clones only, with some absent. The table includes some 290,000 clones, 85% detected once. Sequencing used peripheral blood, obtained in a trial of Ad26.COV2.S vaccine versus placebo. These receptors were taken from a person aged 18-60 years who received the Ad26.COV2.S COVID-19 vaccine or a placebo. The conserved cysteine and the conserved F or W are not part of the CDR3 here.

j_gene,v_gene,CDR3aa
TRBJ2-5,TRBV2,ASSGASKIQETQY
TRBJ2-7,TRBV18,ASSQQFLAGGSYEQY
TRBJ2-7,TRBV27,ASSPLRQGNEQY
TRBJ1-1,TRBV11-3,ASSSGGKNTEAF
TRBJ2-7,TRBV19,ASSMDTNEQY
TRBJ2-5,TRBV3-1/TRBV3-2,ASSQSVVGMETQY
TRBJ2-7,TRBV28,ASSYSRVGYEQY
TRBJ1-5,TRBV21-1,ASSSGTGGFQPQH
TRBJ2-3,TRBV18,ASSPIAGQGADTQY
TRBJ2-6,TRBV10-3,AISQTSGANVLT
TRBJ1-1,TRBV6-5,ASRPRQGKNTEAF
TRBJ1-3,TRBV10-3,AISREFGNTIY
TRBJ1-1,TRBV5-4,ASSRYNFEAF
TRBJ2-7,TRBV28,ASSSPGRGAYEQY
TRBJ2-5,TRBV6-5,ASSYSMIQETQY
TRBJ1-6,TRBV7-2,ASSLWQNNNSPLH
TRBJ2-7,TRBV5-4,ASSRDRGYEQY
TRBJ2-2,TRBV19,ASSWGPVAGELF
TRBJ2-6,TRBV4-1,ASGRIGSGANVLT
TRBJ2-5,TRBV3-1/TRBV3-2,ASSLRQGLAGGRETQY
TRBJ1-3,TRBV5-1,ASSLAGQLSGNTIY
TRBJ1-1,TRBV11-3,ASSSGTPNTEAF
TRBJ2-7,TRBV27,ASSFFRTSGGHYEQY
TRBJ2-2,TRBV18,ASSPQGTGTNTGELF
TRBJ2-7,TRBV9,ASSPQPGLATYEQY
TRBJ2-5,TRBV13,ASSPRGSGGGGETQY
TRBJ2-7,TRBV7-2,ASTPPGDHEQY
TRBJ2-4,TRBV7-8,ASSLGVAGMRNIQY
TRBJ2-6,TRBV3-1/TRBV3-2,ASSLGFRLISGANVLT
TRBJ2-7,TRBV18,ASSSGTVLQEQY
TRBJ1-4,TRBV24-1,ATSDPKRDRGEKLF
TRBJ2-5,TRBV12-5,ASGLAFDDRVETQY
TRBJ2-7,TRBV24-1,ATSDGSSYEQY
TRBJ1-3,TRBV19,ASSETQISGNTIY
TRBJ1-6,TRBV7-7,ASSQPRDREGSPLH
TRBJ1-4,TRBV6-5,ASSGVNSEKLF
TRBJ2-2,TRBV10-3,AIRAGGNTGELF